This T cell receptor beta chain appears in the sequencing data of a study of T cell changes during pregnancy in multiple sclerosis. The repertoire was sequenced with immunoSEQ multiplex PCR; TCRdb's copy has only in-frame clones and lacks some. Here the sample spans tens of thousands of clones, 85% to 95% being singletons. Trimming cost V 5 bases and J 1 base, with 15 bases left between them. Per the germline V gene, CDR1 is SGHVS and CDR2 is FQNEAQ. The CDR3 runs to 15 residues. This clone has just a few counts. The sample was CD4+ T cells from peripheral blood mononuclear cells, taken before pregnancy. The chain uses TRBV7-8 and TRBJ2-7, with TRBD2 as a possible D gene (5 bases). This clonotype originated in a female donor with multiple sclerosis, enrolled in a pregnancy study. CDR3 DNA sequence: TGTGCCAGCAGCCGGGGAATCGGGTCATCCTACGAGCAGTACTTC. Its translation is CASSRGIGSSYEQYF.